The rows below give T cell receptor beta chains drawn from one sample of a study of CXCR3-negative and CXCR3-positive naive CD8 T cells. One entry per CDR3 protein, without DNA, is what TCRdb gives after re-calling the 5' RACE reads. The sample totals 100,000 to 150,000 distinct CDR3 sequences. The sequenced material came from naive CXCR3- CD8+ T cells from blood. The receptors here all came from a human donor in good health. Some clones in this sample may be carry-over from other donors' samples. Each CDR3 is given with its conserved first and last residue. Fields, in order: J gene, V gene, CDR3 protein.

>TRBJ1-1|TRBV29-1
CSVEQGTEAFF
>TRBJ2-5|TRBV2
CASSDWGAAVQETQYF
>TRBJ1-3|TRBV4-2
CARSQGHRSGNTIYF
>TRBJ2-3|TRBV6-6
CASTKGLAGEADTQYF
>TRBJ2-7|TRBV28
CASSLVRQNSYEQYF
>TRBJ2-7|TRBV4-3
CASSQDLDRVIYEQYF
>TRBJ2-6|TRBV5-1
CASSRGTAGSGANVLTF
>TRBJ2-5|TRBV4-3
CASSPSLPRGTDQETQYF
>TRBJ2-3|TRBV4-3
CASSQDSQNTDTQYF
>TRBJ2-1|TRBV6-2/TRBV6-3
CASTENGEAYNEQFF
>TRBJ2-7|TRBV12-3/TRBV12-4
CASSFGRYYEQYF
>TRBJ2-1|TRBV27
CASSPPGPRNEQFF
>TRBJ2-2|TRBV11-2
CASSPIAWTGGARDTGELFF
>TRBJ2-1|TRBV29-1
CSVDPLAGNNEQFF
>TRBJ1-1|TRBV28
CASSFWDTEAFF
>TRBJ2-7|TRBV20-1
CSAWDREGSYEQYF
>TRBJ2-7|TRBV6-2/TRBV6-3
CASSYSSAGLGTYEQYF
>TRBJ2-1|TRBV19
CASRASGSSYNEQFF
>TRBJ2-7|TRBV7-8
CASSQTGKSYEQYF
>TRBJ2-1|TRBV6-5
CASSSSGLCYNEQFF
>TRBJ2-5|TRBV12-3/TRBV12-4
CASSTSSGGYF
>TRBJ2-7|TRBV6-5
CASSYGQDSYEQYF
>TRBJ2-7|TRBV2
CASSERESGEQYF
>TRBJ2-7|TRBV29-1
CSAGTSREDEQYF
>TRBJ2-1|TRBV6-5
CASSLWPTGNNEQFF
>TRBJ2-5|TRBV12-3/TRBV12-4
CASRGQEAVGETQYF
>TRBJ2-7|TRBV19
CASSNSLAVYEQYF
>TRBJ2-1|TRBV28
CASRLGTIYNEQFF
>TRBJ2-3|TRBV7-7
CASSPGQGAPYTQYF
>TRBJ1-5|TRBV27
CASSSSRTQPQHF
>TRBJ2-7|TRBV28
CASSFTRAYEQYF
>TRBJ2-3|TRBV7-3
CASSSRLPPDTQYF
>TRBJ1-1|TRBV4-1
CASSQVVPDTEAFF
>TRBJ2-7|TRBV7-8
CASSSEQGFIDEQYF
>TRBJ2-1|TRBV7-6
CASSLTGQEQFF
>TRBJ2-5|TRBV5-8
CASSPTDSRQETQYF
>TRBJ2-3|TRBV7-2
CASSPGYFLTDTQYF
>TRBJ1-2|TRBV20-1
CSANLRDRYGYTF
>TRBJ2-7|TRBV10-3
CAISGGQGGTYEQYF
>TRBJ1-2|TRBV2
CASSEMEGIGYGYTF
>TRBJ2-1|TRBV12-3/TRBV12-4
CASSLPTDEQFF
>TRBJ1-4|TRBV6-1
CASNNRENEKLFF
>TRBJ2-1|TRBV7-9
CASNFLRSDSLNEQFF
>TRBJ2-3|TRBV28
CASSPPGGRLQGDHTDTQYF